This entry describes one TCR beta chain. What antigen it recognizes has not been identified. Base quality data are lacking; no much larger clone is found one base away. Additional DNA sequences in this sample encode the identical CDR3. The collaborating institutions used their own protocols to collect whole blood in K2EDTA tubes. Collaborator samples were shipped for TCRbeta analysis as frozen whole blood, isolated PBMCs, or DNA extracted from either sample type. This specimen belongs to a study of blood T cell repertoires in COVID-19 (dated by TCRdb to 2020 to 2022). Concerning the study at large: Samples covering the acute and convalescent phases of COVID-19 were provided by collaborators in the United States, Italy and Spain. The material from the prospective study consisted of cDNA or gDNA derived from T cells, B-cell-depleted T cells, or PBMCs. Subjects who had been exposed to COVID-19, were actively infected with it, or had recovered from it provided the deeply sampled blood TCRbeta repertoires that made up the dataset. The repertoires were made available in a free public database intended to serve as a resource for research on the immune response to SARS-CoV-2. Samples came from the ongoing ImmuneRACE study (first 160 participants) plus 1,254 subjects from 6 global collaborators. Sample metadata almost always included a de-identified subject ID, COVID-19 status, age in years and sex. Where available, HLA class I and class II types were taken from metadata supplied by the sample provider and were not determined by assay-based typing. Here is what the overall study found, with its caveats: Clinical and demographic metadata were provided uncurated, with the amount varying by source and participant.

TCRbeta CDR3 regions were amplified from genomic DNA by means of the immunoSEQ Assay, a bias-controlled multiplex PCR. Regarding the original processing steps: The number of nucleated cells in each sample was estimated by amplification of reference gene primers within the assay. To quantify the absolute abundance of each unique TCRbeta CDR3 rearrangement, sequence reads were collapsed and filtered. For each sample, productive Simpson clonality was calculated by taking the square root of Simpson's diversity index across productive rearrangements. TCRdb took over this immuneACCESS table, retaining in-frame rearrangements with V and J assigned. Such tables are incomplete; in checked studies, under half of the missing clones stem from an unresolved V gene, and the remainder is unexplained. That table supplies the V and J calls and clone size; D and trimming were determined from the DNA. The sample table shows some 290,000 clones, and 81% are seen once. The ten most abundant clones make up around 3% of the sample.

Sequencing input: peripheral blood. This receptor was taken from a woman aged 60 to 75 with active or convalescent COVID-19.

The CDR3 has the sequence CASYQGAGNTIYF. The DNA sequence is as follows: TGCGCCAGCTACCAGGGGGCTGGAAACACCATATATTTT. This sequence uses TRBV5-1 and TRBJ1-3; TRBD1 matches 7 bases in the middle. Sequences SGHRS (CDR1) and YFSETQ (CDR2) are obtained from the germline V gene. Germline trimming amounts to 7 bases on V and 2 bases on J, with 3 as the count of junction bases outside the gene matches. From the cysteine through the phenylalanine, the CDR3 covers 13 amino acids. Just CDR3 DNA is preserved here, 39 bases in frame from base 1. Extended through the reference TRBV5-1 and TRBJ1-3 proteins, this CDR3 yields the full variable domain: KAGVTQTPRYLIKTRGQQVTLSCSPISGHRSVSWYQQTPGQGLQFLFEYFSETQRNKGNFPGRFSGRQFSNSRSEMNVSTLELGDSALYLCASYQGAGNTIYFGEGSWLTVV.